A single sample is the source of the 4 T cell receptor beta chains below, sequenced in a study of T cell responses to AZD1222 COVID-19 vaccine. Method: immunoSEQ multiplex PCR; TCRdb's copy keeps in-frame clones and lacks some. The top ten hold 1.8% of the sample, which has about 100,000 clones, about 88% seen once. Sequenced here: peripheral blood, sampled on day 0 of AZD1222 vaccination. Every receptor here comes from an adult in good health.

The rearrangement joins TRBV7-2 to TRBJ2-5; TRBD2 aligns across 7 bases. Per germline, CDR1 SGHTA and CDR2 FQGNSA. The J segment lost 4 bases and the V segment lost 5 bases, leaving 7 bases of the junction unmatched. CDR3 length: 14 amino acids. Written as DNA, the CDR3 is TGTGCCAGCAGCGTTAGCGGGTGGGCAGAGACCCAGTACTTC. This gives the protein CASSVSGWAETQYF.

This clone was detected once. The rearrangement links TRBV6-6 to TRBJ1-5; no definite D call. The CDR3 spans 14 residues. V was trimmed by 5 bases and J by 6 bases, leaving 14 bases between them. Germline CDR1 MNHNY, CDR2 SVGAGI (reference sequence). The CDR3 reads CASSRPQVGQPQHF. The CDR3 DNA reads as TGTGCCAGCAGTCGACCCCAGGTGGGTCAGCCCCAGCATTTT.

This clone has just one count. This chain links TRBV11-2 with TRBJ2-1; 8 nucleotides line up with TRBD1. The germline CDR1 and CDR2 sequences are SGHAT and FQNNGV. V gave up 4 bases and J gave up 6 bases; unmatched junction bases: 11. This CDR3 is 16 amino acids long. The CDR3 reads CASSSSFWTGINEQFF. The CDR3 DNA follows: TGTGCCAGCAGCTCGTCGTTTTGGACAGGGATCAATGAGCAGTTCTTC.

The chain combines TRBV28 with TRBJ1-2; D is undetermined. Germline CDR1 reads MDHEN; CDR2 reads SYDVKM. Deletions cut 7 bases from V and 3 bases from J, with 15 bases between. This CDR3 spans 14 amino acids. Here the CDR3 DNA reads TGTGCCAGCAACATTCGGGGTGCCCACTATGGCTACACCTTC. Protein sequence: CASNIRGAHYGYTF.